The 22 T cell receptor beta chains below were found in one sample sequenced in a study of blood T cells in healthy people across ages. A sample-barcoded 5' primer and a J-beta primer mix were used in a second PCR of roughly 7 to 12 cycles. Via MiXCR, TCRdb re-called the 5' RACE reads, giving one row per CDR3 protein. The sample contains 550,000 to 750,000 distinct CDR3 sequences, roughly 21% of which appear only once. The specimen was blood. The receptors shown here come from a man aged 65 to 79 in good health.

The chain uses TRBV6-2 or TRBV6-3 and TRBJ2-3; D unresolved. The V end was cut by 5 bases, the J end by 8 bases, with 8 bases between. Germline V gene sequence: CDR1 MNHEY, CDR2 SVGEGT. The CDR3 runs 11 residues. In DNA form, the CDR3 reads TGTGCCAGCAGTCCGATGGGTACGCAGTATTTT. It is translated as CASSPMGTQYF.

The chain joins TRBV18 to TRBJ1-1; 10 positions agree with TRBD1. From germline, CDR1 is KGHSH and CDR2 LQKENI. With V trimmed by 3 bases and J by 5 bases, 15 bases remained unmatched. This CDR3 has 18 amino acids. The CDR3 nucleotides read TGTGCCAGCTCACCTAAAATCGGAGGGACAGGGGCCGGAACTGAAGCTTTCTTT. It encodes CASSPKIGGTGAGTEAFF.

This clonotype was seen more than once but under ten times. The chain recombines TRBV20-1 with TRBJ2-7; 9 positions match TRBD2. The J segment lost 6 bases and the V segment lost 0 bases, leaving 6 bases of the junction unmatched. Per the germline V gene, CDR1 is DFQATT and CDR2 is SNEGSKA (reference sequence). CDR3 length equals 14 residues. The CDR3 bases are TGCAGTGCTAGAGATGTTGGCGGGAGGGCCGAGCAGTACTTC. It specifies CSARDVGGRAEQYF.

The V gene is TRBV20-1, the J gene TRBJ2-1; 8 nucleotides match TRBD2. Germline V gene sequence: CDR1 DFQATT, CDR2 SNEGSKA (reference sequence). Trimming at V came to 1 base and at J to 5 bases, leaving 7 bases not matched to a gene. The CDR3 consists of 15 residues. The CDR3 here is CSARGEREPNNEQFF. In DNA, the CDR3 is TGCAGTGCTAGAGGCGAGCGGGAGCCCAACAATGAGCAGTTCTTC.

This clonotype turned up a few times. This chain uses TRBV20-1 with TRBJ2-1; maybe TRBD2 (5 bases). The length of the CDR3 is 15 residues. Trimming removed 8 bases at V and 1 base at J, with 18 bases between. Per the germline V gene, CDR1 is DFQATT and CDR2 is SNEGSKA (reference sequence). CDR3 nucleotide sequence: TGCAGTTCCAGACCAATAGGAGGTTCCTACAATGAGCAGTTCTTC. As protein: CSSRPIGGSYNEQFF.

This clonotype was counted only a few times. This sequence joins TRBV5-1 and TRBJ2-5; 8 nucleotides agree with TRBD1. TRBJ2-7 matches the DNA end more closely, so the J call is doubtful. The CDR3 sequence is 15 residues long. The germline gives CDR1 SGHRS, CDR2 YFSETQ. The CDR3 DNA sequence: TGCGCCAGCAGCTTGCTGACAGGGGCGGACTACGAGCAGTACTTC. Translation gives CASSLLTGADYEQYF.

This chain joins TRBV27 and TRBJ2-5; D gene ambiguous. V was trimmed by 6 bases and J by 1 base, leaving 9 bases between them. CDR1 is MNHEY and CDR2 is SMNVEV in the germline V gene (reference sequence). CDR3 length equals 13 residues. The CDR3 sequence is CASRPTAQETQYF. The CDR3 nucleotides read TGTGCCAGCAGGCCTACCGCCCAAGAGACCCAGTACTTC.

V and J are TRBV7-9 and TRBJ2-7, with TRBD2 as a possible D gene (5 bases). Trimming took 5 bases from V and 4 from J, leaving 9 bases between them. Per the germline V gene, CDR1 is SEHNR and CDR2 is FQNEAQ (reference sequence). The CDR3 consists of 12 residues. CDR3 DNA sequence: TGTGCCAGCAGCATAGAGGGATACGAGCAGTACTTC. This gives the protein CASSIEGYEQYF.

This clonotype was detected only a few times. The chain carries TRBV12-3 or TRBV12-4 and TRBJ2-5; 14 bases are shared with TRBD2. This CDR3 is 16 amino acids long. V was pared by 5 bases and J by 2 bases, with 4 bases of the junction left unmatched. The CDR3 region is CASSPRLAGGQETQYF. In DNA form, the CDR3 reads TGTGCCAGCAGTCCCAGACTAGCGGGAGGGCAAGAGACCCAGTACTTC.

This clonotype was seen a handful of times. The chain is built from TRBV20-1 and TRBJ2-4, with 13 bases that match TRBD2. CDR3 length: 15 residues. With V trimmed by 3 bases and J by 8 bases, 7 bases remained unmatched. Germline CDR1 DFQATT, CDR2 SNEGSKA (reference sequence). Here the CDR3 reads CSASDFTSGGDIQYF. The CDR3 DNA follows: TGCAGTGCTAGTGATTTTACTAGCGGGGGGGACATTCAGTACTTC.

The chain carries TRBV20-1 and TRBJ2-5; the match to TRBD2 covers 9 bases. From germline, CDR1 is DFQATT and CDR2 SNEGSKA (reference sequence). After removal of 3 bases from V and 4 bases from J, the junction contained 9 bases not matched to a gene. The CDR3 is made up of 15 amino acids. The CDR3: CSASIAGDFGETQYF. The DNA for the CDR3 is TGCAGTGCTAGCATAGCGGGAGACTTTGGAGAGACCCAGTACTTC.

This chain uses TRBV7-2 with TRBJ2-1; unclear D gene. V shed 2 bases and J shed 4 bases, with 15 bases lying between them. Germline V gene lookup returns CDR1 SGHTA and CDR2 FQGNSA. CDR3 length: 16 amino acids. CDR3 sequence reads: CASSLPGALGYNEQFF. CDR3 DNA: TGTGCCAGCAGCTTACCCGGCGCCCTGGGGTACAATGAGCAGTTCTTC. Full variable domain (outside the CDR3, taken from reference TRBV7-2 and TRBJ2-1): GAGVSQSPSNKVTEKGKDVELRCDPISGHTALYWYRQSLGQGLEFLIYFQGNSAPDKSGLPSDRFSAERTGGSVSTLTIQRTQQEDSAVYLCASSLPGALGYNEQFFGPGTRLTVL.

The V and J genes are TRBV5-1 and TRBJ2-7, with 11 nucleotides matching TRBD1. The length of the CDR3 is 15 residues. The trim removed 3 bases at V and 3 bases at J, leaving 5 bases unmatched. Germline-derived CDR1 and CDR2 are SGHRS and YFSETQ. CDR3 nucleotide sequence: TGCGCCAGCAGCTCGGACAGGGGGCGAGACTACGAGCAGTACTTC. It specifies CASSSDRGRDYEQYF.

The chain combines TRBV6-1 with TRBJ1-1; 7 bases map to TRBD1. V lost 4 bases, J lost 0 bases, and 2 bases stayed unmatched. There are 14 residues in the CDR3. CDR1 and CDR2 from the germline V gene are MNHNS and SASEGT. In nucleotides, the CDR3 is TGTGCCAGCAGTGCCGACAGGGTGAACACTGAAGCTTTCTTT. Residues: CASSADRVNTEAFF.

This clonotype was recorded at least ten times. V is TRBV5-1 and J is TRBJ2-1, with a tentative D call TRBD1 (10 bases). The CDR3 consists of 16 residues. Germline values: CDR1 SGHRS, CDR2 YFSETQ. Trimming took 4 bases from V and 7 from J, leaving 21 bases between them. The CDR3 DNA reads TGCGCCAGCAGCGCGGGGGGGGACAGGGGCCTTAATGAGCAGTTCTTC. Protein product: CASSAGGDRGLNEQFF.

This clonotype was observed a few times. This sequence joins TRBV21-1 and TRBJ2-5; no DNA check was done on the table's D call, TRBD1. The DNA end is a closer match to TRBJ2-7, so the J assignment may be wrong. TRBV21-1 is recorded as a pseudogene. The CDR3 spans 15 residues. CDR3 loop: CASSKVWDVPYEQYF. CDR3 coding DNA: TGTGCCAGCAGCAAAGTATGGGACGTACCCTACGAGCAGTACTTC.

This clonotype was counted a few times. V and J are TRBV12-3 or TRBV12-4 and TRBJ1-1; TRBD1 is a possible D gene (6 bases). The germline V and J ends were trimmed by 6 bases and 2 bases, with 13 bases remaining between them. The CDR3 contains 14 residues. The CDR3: CASSETGDNTEAFF. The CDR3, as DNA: TGTGCCAGCAGCGAGACAGGAGATAACACTGAAGCTTTCTTT.

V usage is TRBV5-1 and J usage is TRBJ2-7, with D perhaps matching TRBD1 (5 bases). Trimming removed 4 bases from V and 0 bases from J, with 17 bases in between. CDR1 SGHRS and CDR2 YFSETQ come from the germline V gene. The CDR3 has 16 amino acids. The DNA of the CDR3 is TGCGCCAGCAGCCCAATGGACAAGACCAGCTCCTACGAGCAGTACTTC. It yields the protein CASSPMDKTSSYEQYF.

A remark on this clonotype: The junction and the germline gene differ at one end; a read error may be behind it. CDR3 DNA sequence: TGTGCTAGCAGCCCCAGCGGGAGAGTGGAGACCCAGTACTTC. Translated: CASSPSGRVETQYF. The genes are TRBV7-7 and TRBJ2-5; TRBD2 matches 8 bases. The CDR3 totals 14 residues. Germline lookup yields CDR1 SSHAT and CDR2 FNYEAQ (reference sequence).

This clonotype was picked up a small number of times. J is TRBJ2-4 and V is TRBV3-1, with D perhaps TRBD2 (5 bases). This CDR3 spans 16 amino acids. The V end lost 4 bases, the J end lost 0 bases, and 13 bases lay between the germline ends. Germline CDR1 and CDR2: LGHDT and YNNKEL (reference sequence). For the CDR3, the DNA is TGTGCCAGCAGCCCGTCGGGGAAACTAGCCAAAAACATTCAGTACTTC. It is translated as CASSPSGKLAKNIQYF.

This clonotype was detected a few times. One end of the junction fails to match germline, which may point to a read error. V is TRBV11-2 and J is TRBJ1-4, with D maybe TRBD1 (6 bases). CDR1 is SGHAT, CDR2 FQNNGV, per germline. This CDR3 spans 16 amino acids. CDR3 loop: CASSWGQIISNEKLFF. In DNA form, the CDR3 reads TGTGCCAGCAGCTGGGGACAAATAATATCTAACGAAAAACTGTTTTTT.

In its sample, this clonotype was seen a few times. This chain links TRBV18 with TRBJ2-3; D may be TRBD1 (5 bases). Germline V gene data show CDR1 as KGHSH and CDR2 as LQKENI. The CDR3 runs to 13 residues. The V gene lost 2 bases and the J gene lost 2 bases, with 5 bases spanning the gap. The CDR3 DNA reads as TGTGCCAGCTCACCAGGGGCCACAGATACGCAGTATTTT. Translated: CASSPGATDTQYF.